This TCR beta chain was profiled in a study of blood T cell repertoires in COVID-19. Libraries were prepared by immunoSEQ multiplex PCR; TCRdb keeps only in-frame clonotypes and omits some of them. This sample yields 150,000 or so clones, of which 75% to 90% are seen a single time; approximately 4.3% belongs to the top ten. The CDR3 is made up of 17 amino acids. V lost 4 bases and J lost 5, with 24 bases in between. The V gene's germline CDR1 is SGHDT and CDR2 YYEEEE. The sequence was collected from a woman in her thirties or forties who had been exposed to COVID-19. The V and J genes are TRBV5-6 and TRBJ1-1; the D gene is possibly TRBD1 (6 bases). The material sequenced was PBMCs or T cells enriched from blood (not recorded which). CDR3 sequence (DNA): TGTGCCAGCAGCGCGTGGGACAAGCCGGGGATAAGAACTGAAGCTTTCTTT. Its protein product is CASSAWDKPGIRTEAFF.